Shown below are 32 T cell receptor beta chains from a single sample sequenced in a study of blood T cells in healthy people across ages. The authors ran a second PCR of about 7 to 11 cycles using a sample-barcoded 5' primer and a J-beta primer mix. TCRdb processed the 5' RACE reads anew with MiXCR; each CDR3 protein has one entry. The sample has about 580,000 distinct CDR3 sequences; under 55% are singletons. Source material: blood. Receptor source: a man at least 80 years old in good health.

This chain uses TRBV4-1 with TRBJ1-1; D not resolved. Per germline, CDR1 MGHRA and CDR2 YSYEKL. The CDR3 loop spans 14 amino acids. With 4 bases removed from V and 1 base from J, the gap between germline ends came to 10 bases. The DNA for the CDR3 is TGCGCCAGCAGCCCACTCGGACGGAACACTGAAGCTTTCTTT. Translating it yields CASSPLGRNTEAFF.

The chain employs TRBV20-1 and TRBJ2-1; 10 bases line up with TRBD2. Unmatched junction bases numbered 5, after V lost 0 bases and J lost 0 bases. The CDR3 sequence is 17 residues long. CDR1 and CDR2 (germline): DFQATT, SNEGSKA (reference sequence). This CDR3 is CSARDPRLAGSYNEQFF. In nucleotides, the CDR3 is TGCAGTGCTAGAGACCCGCGACTAGCGGGCTCCTACAATGAGCAGTTCTTC.

The chain carries TRBV20-1 and TRBJ1-6; D gene unclear. The V gene's germline CDR1 is DFQATT and CDR2 SNEGSKA (reference sequence). V shed 0 bases and J shed 6 bases, with 12 bases lying between them. This CDR3 contains 15 residues. CDR3 sequence reads: CSAREVGGSNSPLHF. CDR3 DNA: TGCAGTGCTAGAGAGGTTGGCGGCAGTAATTCACCCCTCCACTTT.

The chain is built from TRBV7-2 and TRBJ1-2; a possible D gene is TRBD1 (5 bases). Germline-derived CDR1 and CDR2 are SGHTA and FQGNSA. Trimming shortened V by 7 bases and J by 3 bases, and 12 bases separated the two germline ends. The CDR3 has 13 residues. The DNA of the CDR3 is TGTGCCAGCACCCGGGGACCGCACTATGGCTACACCTTC. Translation: CASTRGPHYGYTF. The entire variable domain, with the rest obtained from reference TRBV7-2 and TRBJ1-2, is as follows: GAGVSQSPSNKVTEKGKDVELRCDPISGHTALYWYRQSLGQGLEFLIYFQGNSAPDKSGLPSDRFSAERTGGSVSTLTIQRTQQEDSAVYLCASTRGPHYGYTFGSGTRLTVV.

This clonotype was counted between two and nine times. J is TRBJ2-3 and V is TRBV29-1, with 11 bases identical to TRBD2. The CDR3 has 15 residues. Per the germline V gene, CDR1 is SQVTM and CDR2 is ANQGSEA. With 3 bases clipped from V and 3 bases from J, the junction kept 5 bases outside the gene matches. Written as DNA, the CDR3 is TGCAGCGTTGAGGACGGGACTAGCGGAACAGATACGCAGTATTTT. This gives the protein CSVEDGTSGTDTQYF.

This clonotype was seen only a few times. V usage is TRBV5-6 and J usage is TRBJ2-7; tentatively, D is TRBD2 (5 bases). The CDR3 is 15 amino acids. In germline, CDR1 is SGHDT, CDR2 YYEEEE. Trimming stripped 5 bases from V and 3 bases from J, with 18 bases between. Here the CDR3 DNA reads TGTGCCAGCAGATGGCTCGGGGAAAGCGTCTACGAGCAGTACTTC. This translates into CASRWLGESVYEQYF.

V is TRBV5-1 and J is TRBJ2-1, with D maybe TRBD1 (5 bases). Germline CDR1 is SGHRS and CDR2 is YFSETQ. CDR3 length: 17 residues. V was pared by 7 bases and J by 4 bases, with 24 bases between. The CDR3 here is CASRRRQTITFYNEQFF. The CDR3 nucleotides are TGCGCCAGCCGACGCCGACAGACGATTACCTTTTACAATGAGCAGTTCTTC.

The chain joins TRBV5-1 to TRBJ2-1; maybe TRBD2 (7 bases). Trimming took 4 bases from V and 6 from J, leaving 17 bases between them. The CDR3 sequence is 15 residues long. Germline CDR1 and CDR2: SGHRS and YFSETQ. The CDR3 sequence is CASSLGGDAFNEQFF. The DNA of the CDR3 is TGCGCCAGCAGCCTAGGGGGGGACGCGTTCAATGAGCAGTTCTTC. Full variable domain (missing parts from reference TRBV5-1 and TRBJ2-1): KAGVTQTPRYLIKTRGQQVTLSCSPISGHRSVSWYQQTPGQGLQFLFEYFSETQRNKGNFPGRFSGRQFSNSRSEMNVSTLELGDSALYLCASSLGGDAFNEQFFGPGTRLTVL.

CDR3 in DNA: TGTGCCACCAGTCCCAGCGGGGGAGCAGATACGCAGTATTTT. Translation gives CATSPSGGADTQYF. This chain joins TRBV24-1 and TRBJ2-3, with 8 nucleotides matching TRBD2. The CDR3 is made up of 14 amino acids. V shed 6 bases and J 4 bases; nucleotides not matched to a gene: 5. Looked up from germline, CDR1 is KGHDR and CDR2 is SFDVKD.

V usage is TRBV7-9 and J usage is TRBJ1-1; possible D gene TRBD1, 5 bases. CDR1 SEHNR and CDR2 FQNEAQ come from the germline V gene (reference sequence). The CDR3 has 11 residues. V was clipped by 5 bases and J by 11 bases, with 12 bases between them. CDR3 region: CASSARRGAFF. The CDR3 bases are TGTGCCAGCAGCGCCCGGCGGGGGGCTTTCTTT.

J is TRBJ2-1 and V is TRBV2; 12 positions match TRBD2. The CDR3 consists of 15 residues. V lost 6 bases to trimming and J lost 7 bases; unmatched junction nucleotides: 7. CDR1 SNHLY and CDR2 FYNNEI come from the germline V gene. DNA for the CDR3: TGTGCCAGCAGCGCGTCTAGCGGGAGGGCAAATGAGCAGTTCTTC. It specifies CASSASSGRANEQFF.

The gene calls are TRBV11-2 and TRBJ2-7; a weak D match, TRBD2 (5 bases). This CDR3 has 17 residues. V was shortened by 5 bases and J by 3 bases, with 23 bases between the two germline ends. Germline loops: CDR1 SGHAT, CDR2 FQNNGV. The CDR3 DNA follows: TGTGCCAGCAGCGGAGGAACAAGAACCCCGAGCTTCTACGAGCAGTACTTC. Protein product: CASSGGTRTPSFYEQYF.

This rearrangement joins TRBV27 to TRBJ1-1; the D gene is possibly TRBD1 (6 bases). This CDR3 is built from 14 residues. Trimming shortened V by 5 bases and J by 3 bases, and 13 bases separated the two germline ends. Per germline, CDR1 MNHEY and CDR2 SMNVEV (reference sequence). The CDR3 region is CASSLEGGYTEAFF. The CDR3 DNA is TGTGCCAGCAGTCTTGAGGGGGGGTACACTGAAGCTTTCTTT.

The chain recombines TRBV11-3 with TRBJ2-7; D remains ambiguous. Germline CDR1 SGHNT, CDR2 YENEEA. The length of the CDR3 is 12 residues. V was shortened by 6 bases and J by 5 bases, with 11 bases between the two germline ends. The chain's CDR3 is CASRALGDEQYF. The CDR3 DNA reads TGTGCCAGCAGGGCCCTTGGGGACGAGCAGTACTTC. The full variable domain, its missing parts supplied by reference TRBV11-3 and TRBJ2-7, is EAGVVQSPRYKIIEKKQPVAFWCNPISGHNTLYWYLQNLGQGPELLIRYENEEAVDDSQLPKDRFSAERLKGVDSTLKIQPAELGDSAVYLCASRALGDEQYFGPGTRLTVT.

The chain couples TRBV6-6 to TRBJ2-7; no firm D call. Trimming took 3 bases from V and 0 from J, leaving 12 bases between them. Germline CDR1 and CDR2: MNHNY and SVGAGI (reference sequence). There are 15 residues in the CDR3. This CDR3 is CASSYGTRSSYEQYF. The CDR3 DNA reads as TGTGCCAGCAGTTATGGAACGAGGAGCTCCTACGAGCAGTACTTC.

V and J are TRBV7-9 and TRBJ2-1, with D perhaps matching TRBD1 or TRBD2 (5 bases each). CDR3 length: 14 amino acids. Trimming took 5 bases from V and 5 from J, leaving 13 bases between them. The germline V gene has CDR1 SEHNR and CDR2 FQNEAQ (reference sequence). The CDR3 reads CASSPGTVNNEQFF. Here the CDR3 DNA reads TGTGCCAGCAGCCCAGGGACCGTAAACAATGAGCAGTTCTTC.

This clonotype was seen more than once but under ten times. The chain links TRBV3-1 to TRBJ2-7; no clear D gene. This CDR3 comprises 13 residues. CDR1 is LGHDT, CDR2 YNNKEL, per germline (reference sequence). The V end lost 2 bases, the J end lost 3 bases, and 8 bases lay between the germline ends. CDR3 residues: CASSQRRGYEQYF. The CDR3 nucleotides read TGTGCCAGCAGCCAACGTCGTGGCTACGAGCAGTACTTC.

This clonotype has more than one count but fewer than ten. A read error may explain this, as a much larger clone is one base away. V gene TRBV6-6 combines with J gene TRBJ1-5; the D is unclear. The CDR3 extends over 13 amino acids. CDR1 is MNHNY and CDR2 is SVGAGI in the germline V gene (reference sequence). Trimming shortened V by 6 bases and J by 1 base, and 7 bases separated the two germline ends. The CDR3 sequence: CASRIQSNQPQHF. The CDR3 nucleotides read TGTGCCAGCAGAATTCAGAGCAATCAGCCCCAGCATTTT.

The rearrangement joins TRBV15 to TRBJ2-1; 8 bases agree with TRBD1. This CDR3 is 14 amino acids long. V trimming: 1 base; J trimming: 7 bases; junction bases outside the gene matches: 3. Germline V CDR1 and CDR2: LNHNV, YYDKDF (reference sequence). Written as DNA, the CDR3 is TGTGCCACCAGCAGAGGGGACAGGAGGAATGAGCAGTTCTTC. Its protein product is CATSRGDRRNEQFF.

This chain connects TRBV29-1 to TRBJ2-3; 15 bases map to TRBD2. The CDR3 sequence is 18 residues long. With 6 bases clipped from V and 9 bases from J, the junction kept 19 bases outside the gene matches. Germline V gene sequence: CDR1 SQVTM, CDR2 ANQGSEA. The CDR3 DNA reads as TGCAGCGTCCATGGGAGGTGGACTAGCGGGGGGGCATACGGGACGCAGTATTTT. It codes for CSVHGRWTSGGAYGTQYF.

The V and J genes are TRBV7-3 and TRBJ1-5, with D perhaps TRBD1 (6 bases). CDR1 is SGHTA, CDR2 FQGTGA, per germline. This CDR3 comprises 14 residues. V lost 1 base to trimming and J lost 5 bases, with 9 bases between them. The CDR3 region has the DNA TGTGCCAGCAGCTTAAGGCCAGGGGATCAGCCCCAGCATTTT. This codes for CASSLRPGDQPQHF.

This chain links TRBV20-1 with TRBJ2-3, with D hard to call. The length of the CDR3 is 16 residues. Germline assignment: CDR1 DFQATT and CDR2 SNEGSKA (reference sequence). Trimming left V 0 bases short and J 2 bases short, with 15 bases between. DNA of the CDR3: TGCAGTGCTAGAGATTCTGTGCTCGGCCCCACAGATACGCAGTATTTT. Protein: CSARDSVLGPTDTQYF.

The chain links TRBV20-1 to TRBJ1-4, with D uncertain. The V gene's germline CDR1 is DFQATT and CDR2 SNEGSKA (reference sequence). The CDR3 sequence is 13 residues long. V was shortened by 6 bases and J by 0 bases, with 8 bases between the two germline ends. The CDR3 sequence is CSANGATNEKLFF. DNA of the CDR3: TGCAGTGCGAATGGGGCAACTAATGAAAAACTGTTTTTT.

The gene calls are TRBV4-1 and TRBJ1-2; perhaps TRBD1 as D (5 bases). With 0 bases removed from V and 4 bases from J, the gap between germline ends came to 12 bases. This CDR3 is built from 15 residues. The germline V gene has CDR1 MGHRA and CDR2 YSYEKL. DNA for the CDR3: TGCGCCAGCAGCCAAGAAGGCAGGGCAACCTATGGCTACACCTTC. Residues: CASSQEGRATYGYTF.

The V gene is TRBV20-1, the J gene TRBJ2-5; tentative D call: TRBD2 (6 bases). The germline CDR1 and CDR2 sequences are DFQATT and SNEGSKA (reference sequence). This CDR3 is built from 13 residues. Trimming pared 6 bases from V and 6 bases from J, leaving 17 bases between. This CDR3 is CSARDSRYKTQYF. CDR3 nucleotides: TGCAGTGCCCGGGACTCCCGATACAAGACCCAGTACTTC.

This clonotype was seen a few times. This sequence joins TRBV20-1 and TRBJ1-4; D is uncertain. Germline assignment: CDR1 DFQATT and CDR2 SNEGSKA (reference sequence). The CDR3 loop spans 13 amino acids. The V end lost 3 bases, the J end lost 1 base, and 6 bases lay between the germline ends. CDR3 sequence: CSASRRTNEKLFF. In nucleotides, the CDR3 is TGCAGTGCTAGTCGGCGAACTAATGAAAAACTGTTTTTT.

The J gene is TRBJ2-5, the V gene TRBV5-1; TRBD2 aligns across 7 bases. Germline CDR1 SGHRS, CDR2 YFSETQ. The junction had 6 bases not matched to a gene; V was cut back by 3 bases and J by 4 bases. CDR3 length equals 14 residues. CDR3 DNA sequence: TGCGCCAGCAGCTCGATGGGAGGGCTAGAGACCCAGTACTTC. Protein sequence: CASSSMGGLETQYF.

In its sample, this clonotype was seen once. The chain couples TRBV12-3 or TRBV12-4 to TRBJ2-3; weak D call: TRBD2 (5 bases). V lost 3 bases and J lost 1, with 11 bases in between. This CDR3 has 15 amino acids. The CDR3 region is CASSFRGFGTDTQYF. The CDR3 nucleotides read TGTGCCAGCAGTTTTCGGGGATTTGGCACAGATACGCAGTATTTT.

The V gene is TRBV7-9, the J gene TRBJ2-7, with D possibly matching TRBD2 (6 bases). V dropped 3 bases and J dropped 7 bases, with 19 bases sitting between them. Germline V lookup: CDR1 SEHNR, CDR2 FQNEAQ (reference sequence). The CDR3 covers 15 residues. CDR3 sequence: CASSFGSGSYNEQYF. CDR3 sequence (DNA): TGTGCCAGCAGCTTTGGGAGCGGGTCATACAATGAGCAGTACTTC. The full variable domain, rest sourced from reference TRBV7-9 and TRBJ2-7, is DTGVSQNPRHKITKRGQNVTFRCDPISEHNRLYWYRQTLGQGPEFLTYFQNEAQLEKSRLLSDRFSAERPKGSFSTLEIQRTEQGDSAMYLCASSFGSGSYNEQYFGPGTRLTVT.

This clonotype was detected a few times. The J gene is TRBJ2-1, the V gene TRBV9; D possibly corresponds to TRBD2 (6 bases). Germline V lookup: CDR1 SGDLS, CDR2 YYNGEE. The V end lost 3 bases, the J end lost 0 bases, and 13 bases lay between the germline ends. The CDR3 is 16 amino acids. CDR3 coding DNA: TGTGCCAGCAGCGGGGTAGCGGCTAGCTCCTACAATGAGCAGTTCTTC. It encodes CASSGVAASSYNEQFF. Filled out from reference TRBV9 and TRBJ2-1, the complete variable domain reads DSGVTQTPKHLITATGQRVTLRCSPRSGDLSVYWYQQSLDQGLQFLIQYYNGEERAKGNILERFSAQQFPDLHSELNLSSLELGDSALYFCASSGVAASSYNEQFFGPGTRLTVL.

This rearrangement joins TRBV27 to TRBJ2-3; no clear D gene. The CDR3 consists of 14 residues. Looked up from germline, CDR1 is MNHEY and CDR2 is SMNVEV (reference sequence). Between the trimmed V and J ends, which lost 3 bases and 9 bases, there was a span of 16 bases. The CDR3 protein is CASSFGYALETQYF. CDR3 DNA: TGTGCCAGCAGTTTCGGGTACGCTTTGGAGACGCAGTATTTT.

In this sample, this clonotype turned up a few times. V usage is TRBV20-1 and J usage is TRBJ1-4; D may be TRBD1 (6 bases). The CDR3 runs 14 residues. The ends were cut back, 6 bases at V and 2 bases at J, with 13 bases in the middle. From germline, CDR1 is DFQATT and CDR2 SNEGSKA (reference sequence). The CDR3 sequence: CSASTGRTNEKLFF. DNA for the CDR3: TGCAGTGCCTCTACAGGGAGGACTAATGAAAAACTGTTTTTT.